The 14 T cell receptor beta chains reported below all come from one sample, sequenced in a study of T cells in women clearing cervical HPV infection (dated by TCRdb to 2016 to 2019). Libraries came from the immunoSEQ multiplex PCR assay. This immuneACCESS table, as held by TCRdb, lists in-frame sequences with V and J called but not all clones. Of the missing ones, under half trace to an unresolved V gene in checked studies; the others have no known cause. The sample's table lists a count of 35,000 to 50,000 clones. The ten most abundant clones make up 7.6% of the sample. The sample comprised blood buffy coat. These receptors originate from a woman between 18 and 70 years old with a cervical HPV16 infection that either progressed to CIN3+ or cleared (not recorded which).

Regarding this clone: The observed sequence ends 3 residues before the CDR3 terminus, with the missing tail filled in from the germline J gene. The V and J genes are TRBV28 and TRBJ2-3, with 8 nucleotides matching TRBD2. This CDR3 is 17 amino acids long. Trimming removed 1 base from V and 1 base from J; junction bases left unmatched: 7. Germline values: CDR1 MDHEN, CDR2 SYDVKM. Incomplete CDR3 DNA: TGTGCCAGCAGTTTATCGGGACTAGTTGGCGGCACAGATACG. It yields the protein CASSLSGLVGGTDT. The CDR3 in its entirety is CASSLSGLVGGTDTQYF.

Regarding this clone: The read ends 3 residues early relative to the CDR3; the germline J gene fills the gap. This chain uses TRBV18 with TRBJ2-7; TRBD1 matches at 10 bases. The V segment lost 6 bases and the J segment 4 bases; nucleotides outside the gene matches: 12. The CDR3 is made up of 16 amino acids. Germline V gene lookup returns CDR1 KGHSH and CDR2 LQKENI. Partial CDR3 DNA: TGTGCCAGCTCGAGGTCCCGACAGGGGGCCTATTACGAG. It yields the protein CASSRSRQGAYYE. The full CDR3 reads CASSRSRQGAYYEQYF. The full variable domain, completed using reference TRBV18 and TRBJ2-7, is NAGVMQNPRHLVRRRGQEARLRCSPMKGHSHVYWYRQLPEEGLKFMVYLQKENIIDESGMPKERFSAEFPKEGPSILRIQQVVRGDSAAYFCASSRSRQGAYYEQYFGPGTRLTVT.

Points on this clone: The read halts 3 residues ahead of the CDR3 end, with the missing end drawn from the germline J gene. The chain links TRBV10-3 to TRBJ2-1; 7 bases are shared with TRBD2. Per germline, CDR1 ENHRY and CDR2 SYGVKD. CDR3 length equals 18 residues. The ends lost 0 bases at V and 4 bases at J; junction bases unmatched: 12. The CDR3: CAISESRPGGGQYNEQFF. Partial CDR3 DNA: TGTGCCATCAGTGAGTCTAGGCCCGGCGGGGGTCAATACAATGAG.

Concerning this clone: The CDR3 end lies 3 residues beyond the end of the read and is filled in from the germline J gene. V usage is TRBV5-1 and J usage is TRBJ2-4, with D possibly TRBD1 on 5 matching bases. Looked up from germline, CDR1 is SGHRS and CDR2 is YFSETQ. V was pared by 8 bases and J by 9 bases, with 12 bases between. This CDR3 spans 11 amino acids. The covered CDR3 bases are TGCGCCAGTGCCAGGGATCGCATT. Protein product: CASARDRI. The complete CDR3 protein is CASARDRIQYF.

This chain's CDR3 is CASSLGRGSYNEQFF. Incomplete CDR3 DNA: TGTGCCAGCAGCTTGGGTAGGGGCTCCTACAATGAG. V and J are TRBV13 and TRBJ2-1; a weak D match, TRBD1 (5 bases). Sequencing ends 3 residues short of the CDR3 end; the germline J gene provides the rest. The CDR3 extends over 15 amino acids. V shed 3 bases and J shed 0 bases, with 9 bases lying between them. CDR1 is PRHDT and CDR2 is FYEKMQ in the germline V gene (reference sequence).

Regarding this clone: The CDR3 end is not reached by the read, which stops 3 residues before it; the germline J gene fills it in. The chain couples TRBV5-4 to TRBJ1-4; D remains ambiguous. Germline V gene data show CDR1 as SGHNT and CDR2 as YYREEE (reference sequence). The V end lost 0 bases, the J end lost 3 bases, and 6 bases lay between the germline ends. The CDR3 is 14 residues long. The DNA read from the CDR3 is TGTGCCAGCAGCTTGGGGCTGGCTAATGAAAAA. It encodes CASSLGLANEK. The complete CDR3 sequence is CASSLGLANEKLFF.

CDR3 sequence reads: CASSQAGVGTQYF. Partial CDR3 DNA: TGTGCCAGCAGCCAGGCGGGAGTGGGTACG. The chain uses TRBV14 and TRBJ2-3; TRBD2 agrees at 7 bases. The missing CDR3 end, 3 residues past where the read stops, is filled in from the germline J gene. V shed 3 bases and J 8 bases; nucleotides not matched to a gene: 5. This CDR3 has 13 residues. The germline CDR1 and CDR2 sequences are SGHDN and FVKESK. Together with reference TRBV14 and TRBJ2-3, the CDR3 gives the full variable domain: EAGVTQFPSHSVIEKGQTVTLRCDPISGHDNLYWYRRVMGKEIKFLLHFVKESKQDESGMPNNRFLAERTGGTYSTLKVQPAELEDSGVYFCASSQAGVGTQYFGPGTRLTVL.

Comment on this clone: The read ends 3 residues before the CDR3 terminus; that terminus is restored from the germline J gene. This chain joins TRBV28 and TRBJ2-3; the match to TRBD1 covers 8 bases. CDR3 size: 17 residues. The junction had 16 bases not matched to a gene; V was cut back by 6 bases and J by 5 bases. CDR1 is MDHEN, CDR2 SYDVKM, per germline. The sequenced part of the CDR3 DNA is TGTGCCAGCAGCCCAACCGACAGGGGAAGTCCCCTAGATACG. Translated: CASSPTDRGSPLDT. The full-length CDR3 reads as CASSPTDRGSPLDTQYF.

A remark on this clone: Coverage ceases 3 residues before the CDR3 finishes, and the germline J gene fills in the end. This chain uses TRBV20-1 with TRBJ2-7; D is unclear. The CDR3 has 14 amino acids. Germline lookup yields CDR1 DFQATT and CDR2 SNEGSKA (reference sequence). Between the trimmed V and J ends, which lost 4 bases and 0 bases, there was a span of 13 bases. The CDR3 region is CSATADLSSYEQYF. The sequenced part of the CDR3 DNA is TGCAGTGCTACGGCAGACTTGAGCTCCTACGAG.

Remarks on this clone: The CDR3 extends 3 residues past the end of the read, so its final part is completed from the germline J gene. The chain combines TRBV6-2 or TRBV6-3 with TRBJ2-1, with 7 bases that match TRBD2. The CDR3 extends over 16 amino acids. Germline V gene lookup returns CDR1 MNHEY and CDR2 SVGEGT. The junction had 14 bases not matched to a gene; V was cut back by 6 bases and J by 6 bases. CDR3 in amino acids: CASSSRGASGGNEQFF. The part of the CDR3 DNA that was read is TGTGCCAGCAGCTCACGTGGCGCTAGCGGAGGCAATGAG.

As for this clone: The read ends 3 residues early relative to the CDR3; the germline J gene fills the gap. The chain is built from TRBV7-6 and TRBJ2-2; D may be TRBD1 (6 bases). There are 12 residues in the CDR3. Trimming left V 5 bases short and J 8 bases short, with 9 bases between. Germline loops: CDR1 SGHVS, CDR2 FNYEAQ. CDR3: CASSVGTGELFF. CDR3 DNA (partial): TGTGCCAGCAGCGTCGGGACAGGGGAG.

With respect to this clone: The CDR3 end falls 3 residues outside the read, so it is completed with the germline J gene. V is TRBV20-1 and J is TRBJ1-2, with 7 nucleotides matching TRBD1. The CDR3 spans 13 residues. The ends lost 1 base at V and 6 bases at J; junction bases unmatched: 5. Germline CDR1 DFQATT, CDR2 SNEGSKA (reference sequence). CDR3 DNA, as far as it was read: TGCAGTGCTAGAGTTCCGACAGGGAATGGC. It is translated as CSARVPTGNG. The CDR3 in full is CSARVPTGNGYTF.

For this clone: From the germline J gene comes the end of the CDR3, since the read stops 3 residues before it. V is TRBV6-1 and J is TRBJ2-5; weak D call: TRBD1 (5 bases). Per the germline V gene, CDR1 is MNHNS and CDR2 is SASEGT. The CDR3 covers 18 residues. The V and J ends lost 0 bases and 2 bases respectively, with 19 bases between them. CDR3 loop: CASSEAVVGAAVQETQYF. The sequenced CDR3 bases are TGTGCCAGCAGTGAAGCGGTGGTAGGGGCGGCCGTTCAAGAGACC.

About this clone: The missing CDR3 end, 3 residues past where the read stops, is filled in from the germline J gene. V gene TRBV6-2 or TRBV6-3 combines with J gene TRBJ2-1; 7 nucleotides align to TRBD2. With 7 bases clipped from V and 6 bases from J, the junction kept 12 bases outside the gene matches. The CDR3 is 15 residues long. Looked up from germline, CDR1 is MNHEY and CDR2 is SVGEGT. The part of the CDR3 DNA that was read is TGTGCCAGCATCCGGGTTGCGGGAGTCGTCAATGAG. Translation: CASIRVAGVVNE. The full CDR3 protein is CASIRVAGVVNEQFF.